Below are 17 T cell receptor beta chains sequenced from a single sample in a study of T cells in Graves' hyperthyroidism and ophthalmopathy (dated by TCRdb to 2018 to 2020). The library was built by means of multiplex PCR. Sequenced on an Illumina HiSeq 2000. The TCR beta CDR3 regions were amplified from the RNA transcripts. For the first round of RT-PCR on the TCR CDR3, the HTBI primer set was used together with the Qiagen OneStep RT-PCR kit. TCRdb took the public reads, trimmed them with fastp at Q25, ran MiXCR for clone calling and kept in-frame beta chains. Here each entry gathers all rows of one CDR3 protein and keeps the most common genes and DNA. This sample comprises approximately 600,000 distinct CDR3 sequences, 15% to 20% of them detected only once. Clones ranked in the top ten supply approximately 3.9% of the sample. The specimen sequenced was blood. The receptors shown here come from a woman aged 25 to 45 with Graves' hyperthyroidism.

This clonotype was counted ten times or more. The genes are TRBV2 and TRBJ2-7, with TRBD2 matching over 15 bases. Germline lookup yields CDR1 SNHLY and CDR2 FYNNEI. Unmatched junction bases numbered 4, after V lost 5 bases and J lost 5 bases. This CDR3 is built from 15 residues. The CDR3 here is CASSWTSGRGNEQYF. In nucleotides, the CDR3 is TGTGCCAGCAGTTGGACTAGCGGGAGGGGGAACGAGCAGTACTTC.

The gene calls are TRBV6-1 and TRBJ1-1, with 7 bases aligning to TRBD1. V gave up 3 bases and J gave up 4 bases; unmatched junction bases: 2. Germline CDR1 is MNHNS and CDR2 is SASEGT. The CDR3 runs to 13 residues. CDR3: CASSDRTGTEAFF. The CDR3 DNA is TGTGCCAGCAGTGACCGGACAGGCACTGAAGCTTTCTTT.

The CDR3: CASGPGDSPDNEQFF. The CDR3, as DNA: TGCGCCAGCGGCCCAGGGGACTCTCCTGACAATGAGCAGTTCTTC. The rearrangement uses TRBV10-2 and TRBJ2-1, with D perhaps being TRBD1 or TRBD2 (6 bases each). The V and J ends lost 8 bases and 5 bases respectively, with 19 bases between them. Per the germline V gene, CDR1 is WSHSY and CDR2 is SAAADI. The CDR3 is 15 amino acids.

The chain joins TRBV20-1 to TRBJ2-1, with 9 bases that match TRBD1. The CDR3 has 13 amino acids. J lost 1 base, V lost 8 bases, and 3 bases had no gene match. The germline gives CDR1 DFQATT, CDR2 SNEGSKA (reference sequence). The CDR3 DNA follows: TGCAGTCCAGGGACAGGGTCCTACAATGAGCAGTTCTTC. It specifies CSPGTGSYNEQFF.

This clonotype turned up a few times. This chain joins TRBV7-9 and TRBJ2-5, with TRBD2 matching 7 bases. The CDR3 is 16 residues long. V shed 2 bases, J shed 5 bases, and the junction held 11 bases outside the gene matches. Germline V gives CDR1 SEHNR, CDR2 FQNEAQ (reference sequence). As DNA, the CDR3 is TGTGCCAGCAGCTTAAGTTTCGGCGGGAGACTGGAGACCCAGTACTTC. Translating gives CASSLSFGGRLETQYF.

In DNA, the CDR3 is TGTGCCAGCAGCGTAGACGGGGCTGAAGCTTTCTTT. This sequence encodes CASSVDGAEAFF. The chain employs TRBV9 and TRBJ1-1; D is unclear. V was shortened by 0 bases and J by 6 bases, with 6 bases between the two germline ends. This CDR3 has 12 residues. CDR1 and CDR2 from the germline V gene are SGDLS and YYNGEE.

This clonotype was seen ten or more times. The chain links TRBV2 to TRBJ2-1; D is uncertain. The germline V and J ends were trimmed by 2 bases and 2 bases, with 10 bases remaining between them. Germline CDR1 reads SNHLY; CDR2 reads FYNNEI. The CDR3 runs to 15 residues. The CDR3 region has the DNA TGTGCCAGCAGTGAAAGGCAGTTCCCCTACAATGAGCAGTTCTTC. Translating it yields CASSERQFPYNEQFF.

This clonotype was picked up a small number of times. CDR3 sequence (DNA): TGTGCCAGCAGCTGGCCGGGACAGGGCCCCTACAATGAGCAGTTCTTC. Translation: CASSWPGQGPYNEQFF. The chain uses TRBV5-5 and TRBJ2-1; 9 nucleotides line up with TRBD1. The V gene's germline CDR1 is SGHKS and CDR2 YYEKEE (reference sequence). CDR3 size: 16 residues. V was clipped by 3 bases and J by 2 bases; unmatched bases: 6.

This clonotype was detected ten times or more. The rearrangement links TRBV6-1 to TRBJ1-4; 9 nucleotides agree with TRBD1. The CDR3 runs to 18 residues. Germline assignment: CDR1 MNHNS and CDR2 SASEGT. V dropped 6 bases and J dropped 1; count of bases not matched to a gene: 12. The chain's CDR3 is CASSQNRGQRITNEKLFF. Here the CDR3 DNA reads TGTGCCAGCAGCCAGAACAGGGGGCAGCGCATAACTAATGAAAAACTGTTTTTT.

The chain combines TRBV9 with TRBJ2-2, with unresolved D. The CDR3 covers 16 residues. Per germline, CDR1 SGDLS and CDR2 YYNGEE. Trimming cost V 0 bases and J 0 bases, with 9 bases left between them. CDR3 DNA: TGTGCCAGCAGCGTAGATATAGATGCGAACACCGGGGAGCTGTTTTTT. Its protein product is CASSVDIDANTGELFF. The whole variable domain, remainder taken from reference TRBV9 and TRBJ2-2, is DSGVTQTPKHLITATGQRVTLRCSPRSGDLSVYWYQQSLDQGLQFLIQYYNGEERAKGNILERFSAQQFPDLHSELNLSSLELGDSALYFCASSVDIDANTGELFFGEGSRLTVL.

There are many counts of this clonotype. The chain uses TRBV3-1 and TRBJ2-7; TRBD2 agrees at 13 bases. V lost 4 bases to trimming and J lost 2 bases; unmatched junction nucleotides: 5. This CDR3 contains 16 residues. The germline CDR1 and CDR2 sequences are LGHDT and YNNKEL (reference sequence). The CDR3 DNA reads TGTGCCAGCAGCCCTCCCGGACTAGCGGGAGCCTACGAGCAGTACTTC. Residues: CASSPPGLAGAYEQYF.

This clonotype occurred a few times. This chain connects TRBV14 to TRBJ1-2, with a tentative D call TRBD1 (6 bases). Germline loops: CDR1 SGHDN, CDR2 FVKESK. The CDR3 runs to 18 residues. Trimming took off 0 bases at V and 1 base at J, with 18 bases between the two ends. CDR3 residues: CASSQDIVRTDDNYGYTF. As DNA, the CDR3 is TGTGCCAGCAGCCAAGATATCGTTCGGACAGACGATAACTATGGCTACACCTTC.

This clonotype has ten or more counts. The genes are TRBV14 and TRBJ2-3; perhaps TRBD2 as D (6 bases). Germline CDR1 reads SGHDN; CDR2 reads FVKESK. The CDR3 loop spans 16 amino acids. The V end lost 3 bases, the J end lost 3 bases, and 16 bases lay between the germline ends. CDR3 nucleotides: TGTGCCAGCAGCCAGTCTGTCGGGAGCCGAACAGATACGCAGTATTTT. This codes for CASSQSVGSRTDTQYF.

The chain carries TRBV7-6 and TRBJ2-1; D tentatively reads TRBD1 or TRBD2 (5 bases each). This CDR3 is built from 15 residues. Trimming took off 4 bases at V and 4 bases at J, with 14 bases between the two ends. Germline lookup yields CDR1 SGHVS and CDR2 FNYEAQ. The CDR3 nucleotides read TGTGCCAGCAGCTCGGGGACCCCTTGGTACAATGAGCAGTTCTTC. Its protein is CASSSGTPWYNEQFF. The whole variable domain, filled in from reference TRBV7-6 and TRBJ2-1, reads GAGVSQSPRYKVTKRGQDVALRCDPISGHVSLYWYRQALGQGPEFLTYFNYEAQQDKSGLPNDRFSAERPEGSISTLTIQRTEQRDSAMYRCASSSGTPWYNEQFFGPGTRLTVL.

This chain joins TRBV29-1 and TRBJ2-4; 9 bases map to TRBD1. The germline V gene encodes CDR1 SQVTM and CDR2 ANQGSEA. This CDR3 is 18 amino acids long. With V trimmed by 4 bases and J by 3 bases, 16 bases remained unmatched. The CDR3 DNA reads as TGCAGCGTTGGGAACCCGGGACAGGGTTTGGAAGGCAAAAACATTCAGTACTTC. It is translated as CSVGNPGQGLEGKNIQYF.

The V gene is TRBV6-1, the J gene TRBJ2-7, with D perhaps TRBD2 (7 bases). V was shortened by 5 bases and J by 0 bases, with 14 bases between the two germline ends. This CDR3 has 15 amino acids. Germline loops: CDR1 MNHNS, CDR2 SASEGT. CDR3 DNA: TGTGCCAGCAGTCTAAGGGGGGGATACTCCTACGAGCAGTACTTC. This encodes CASSLRGGYSYEQYF.

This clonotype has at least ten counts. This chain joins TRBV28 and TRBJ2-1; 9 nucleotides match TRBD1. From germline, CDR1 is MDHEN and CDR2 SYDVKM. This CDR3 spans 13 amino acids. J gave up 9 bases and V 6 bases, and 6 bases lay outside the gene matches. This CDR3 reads CASRIQGALEQFF. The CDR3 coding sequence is TGTGCCAGCAGGATACAGGGGGCTCTTGAGCAGTTCTTC.